Here is one T cell receptor beta chain with its context. What it binds is not known. The CDR3 spans 14 residues. In germline, CDR1 is SQVTM, CDR2 ANQGSEA. V dropped 7 bases and J dropped 4 bases, with 18 bases sitting between them. This record belongs to a study of cytomegalovirus exposure and HLA in healthy donors. The study, taken as a whole, reports: TCR beta chains associated with HLA were, in a later analysis, more clonally expanded than equally common others.

Use of 60 Vbeta and 13 Jbeta primers characterized the PCR. Sequencing used immunoSEQ multiplex PCR; TCRdb keeps in-frame clones, though not all of them. Of 150,000 to 200,000 clones in the sample, about 80% were seen once. The chain joins TRBV29-1 to TRBJ2-3; D is possibly TRBD1 (5 bases). The clonotype originates from a woman aged 30 to 39 in good health and CMV-seropositive. Input material: PBMCs. The CDR3 region has the DNA TGCAGCGGCGCTACAGGTTCGATTGCAGATACGCAGTATTTT. Translation gives CSGATGSIADTQYF.